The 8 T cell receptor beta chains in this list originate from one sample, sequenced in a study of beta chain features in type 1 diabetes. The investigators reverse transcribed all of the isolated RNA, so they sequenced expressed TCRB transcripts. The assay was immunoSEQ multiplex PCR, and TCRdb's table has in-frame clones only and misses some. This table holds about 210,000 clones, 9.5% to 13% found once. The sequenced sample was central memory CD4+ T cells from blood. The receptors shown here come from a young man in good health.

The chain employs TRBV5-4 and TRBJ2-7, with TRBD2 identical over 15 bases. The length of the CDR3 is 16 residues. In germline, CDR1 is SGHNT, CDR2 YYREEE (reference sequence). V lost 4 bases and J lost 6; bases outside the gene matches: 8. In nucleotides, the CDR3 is TGTGCCAGCAGCCGACCGGGACTAGCGGGAGGTTCCGAGCAGTACTTC. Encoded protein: CASSRPGLAGGSEQYF.

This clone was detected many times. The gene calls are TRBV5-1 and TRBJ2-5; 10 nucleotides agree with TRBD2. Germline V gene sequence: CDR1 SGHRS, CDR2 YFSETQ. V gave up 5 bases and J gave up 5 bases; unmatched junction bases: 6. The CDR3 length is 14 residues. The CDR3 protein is CASRKGLAKETQYF. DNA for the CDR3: TGCGCCAGCAGGAAGGGACTAGCGAAGGAGACCCAGTACTTC.

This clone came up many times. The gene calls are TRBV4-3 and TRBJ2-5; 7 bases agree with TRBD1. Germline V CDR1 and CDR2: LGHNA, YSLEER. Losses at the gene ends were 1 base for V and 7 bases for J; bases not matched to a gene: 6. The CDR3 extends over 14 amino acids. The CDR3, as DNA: TGCGCCAGCAGCCAAGTTCCTAACAGGGGGACCCAGTACTTC. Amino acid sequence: CASSQVPNRGTQYF.

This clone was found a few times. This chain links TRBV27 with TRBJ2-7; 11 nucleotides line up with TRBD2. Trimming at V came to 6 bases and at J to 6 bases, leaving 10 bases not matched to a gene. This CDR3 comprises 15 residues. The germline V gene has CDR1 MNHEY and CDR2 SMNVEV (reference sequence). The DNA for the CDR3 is TGTGCCAGCAGGCCATTAGCGGGAGGGCCTTTCGAGCAGTACTTC. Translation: CASRPLAGGPFEQYF.

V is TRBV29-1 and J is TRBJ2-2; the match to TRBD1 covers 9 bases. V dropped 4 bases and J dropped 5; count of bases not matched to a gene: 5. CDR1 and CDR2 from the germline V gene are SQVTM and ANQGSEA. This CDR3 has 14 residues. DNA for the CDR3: TGCAGCGTTGCCGGGACAGGGTGGACCGGGGAGCTGTTTTTT. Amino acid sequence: CSVAGTGWTGELFF.

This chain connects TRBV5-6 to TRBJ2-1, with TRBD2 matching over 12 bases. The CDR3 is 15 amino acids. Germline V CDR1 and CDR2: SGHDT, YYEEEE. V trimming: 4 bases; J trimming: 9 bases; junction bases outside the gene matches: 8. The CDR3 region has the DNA TGTGCCAGCAGCCTTACACTAGCGGGAGGATTTGAGCAGTTCTTC. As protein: CASSLTLAGGFEQFF.

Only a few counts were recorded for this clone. The CDR3 DNA sequence: TGCAGCGTTGGCAAAGCGGAGACCCAGTACTTC. It yields the protein CSVGKAETQYF. The chain joins TRBV29-1 to TRBJ2-5, with D hard to call. The V end was cut by 4 bases, the J end by 5 bases, with 8 bases between. This CDR3 is built from 11 residues. The germline CDR1 and CDR2 sequences are SQVTM and ANQGSEA.

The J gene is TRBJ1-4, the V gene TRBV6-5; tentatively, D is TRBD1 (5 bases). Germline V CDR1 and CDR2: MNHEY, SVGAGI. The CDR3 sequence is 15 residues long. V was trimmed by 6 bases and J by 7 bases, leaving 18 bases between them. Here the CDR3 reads CASSLMGPTGEKLFF. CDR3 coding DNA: TGTGCCAGCAGCCTGATGGGCCCCACAGGTGAAAAACTGTTTTTT.